The rows below give T cell receptor beta chains drawn from one sample of a study of blood T cell repertoires in COVID-19. Assay used: immunoSEQ multiplex PCR; TCRdb lists only in-frame clones, some missing. The sample shows tens of thousands of clones, 84% of them seen only once. Sequenced sample: peripheral blood. The receptors here all came from a human donor in a cohort sampled during active COVID-19. Each CDR3 is given with its conserved first and last residue. The order of the fields is clone size, J gene, D gene, V gene, CDR3 protein, CDR3 DNA. D genes are given only for firm matches. Clone sizes are given selectively: once, few, many, or a class where the clone is expanded.

many	TRBJ1-2	TRBD1	TRBV5-1	CASSAGQGIRGYTF	TGCGCCAGCAGCGCGGGACAGGGGATCCGAGGCTACACCTTC
NA	TRBJ1-1	NA	TRBV18	CASSPVGGGDTEAFF	TGTGCCAGCTCACCAGTGGGGGGAGGCGACACTGAAGCTTTCTTT
NA	TRBJ1-6	NA	TRBV2	CASSELRNNSPLHF	TGTGCCAGCAGTGAACTCAGAAATAATTCACCCCTCCACTTT
NA	TRBJ2-5	TRBD2	TRBV29-1	CSVEGGSSGGAGGFKTQYF	TGCAGCGTTGAAGGAGGCAGCAGCGGGGGGGCTGGGGGTTTTAAGACCCAGTACTTC
NA	TRBJ2-7	NA	TRBV10-3	CAISEQEGPYEQYF	TGTGCCATCAGTGAACAGGAGGGTCCCTACGAGCAGTACTTC
NA	TRBJ1-4	NA	TRBV15	CATSHRDDRTNEKLFF	TGTGCCACCAGCCATAGGGATGACAGAACTAATGAAAAACTGTTTTTT
NA	TRBJ2-3	NA	TRBV19	CASSLLPSTDTQYF	TGTGCCAGTAGCCTCCTACCGAGCACAGATACGCAGTATTTT
once	TRBJ1-4	NA	TRBV2	CASSALGLANEKLFF	TGTGCCAGCAGTGCACTAGGGCTAGCTAATGAAAAACTGTTTTTT
NA	TRBJ2-3	NA	TRBV6-4	CASSDIGRPDTQYF	TGTGCCAGCAGTGACATAGGGAGGCCAGATACGCAGTATTTT
NA	TRBJ1-6	TRBD1	TRBV2	CASRQRTGGLFPQNNSPLHF	TGTGCCAGCAGGCAAAGAACAGGGGGTTTATTCCCCCAAAATAATTCACCCCTCCACTTT
NA	TRBJ1-2	TRBD1	TRBV19	CARPSQGAERANYGYTF	TGTGCCAGGCCGTCACAGGGGGCCGAAAGAGCTAACTATGGCTACACCTTC
NA	TRBJ2-7	NA	TRBV12-5	CASGLYQDGYYEQYF	TGTGCTAGTGGTTTGTACCAAGACGGGTACTACGAGCAGTACTTC
NA	TRBJ2-1	NA	TRBV23-1	CASSHPPTRSWYNEQFF	TGCGCCAGCAGCCACCCTCCGACACGATCGTGGTACAATGAGCAGTTCTTC
once	TRBJ2-7	NA	TRBV6-1	CASSEPIRSGSYEQYF	TGTGCCAGCAGTGAACCAATTCGGAGTGGGTCCTACGAGCAGTACTTC
NA	TRBJ1-1	TRBD1	TRBV28	CASSSGTVYTEAFF	TGTGCCAGCAGTTCAGGGACAGTTTACACTGAAGCTTTCTTT
NA	TRBJ1-5	TRBD1	TRBV24-1	CATSRDRVNQPQHF	TGTGCCACCTCCCGGGACAGGGTAAATCAGCCCCAGCATTTT
NA	TRBJ2-7	NA	TRBV5-1	CASSLGVRDEQYF	TGCGCCAGCAGCTTGGGGGTACGGGACGAGCAGTACTTC
once	TRBJ1-2	TRBD1	TRBV5-1	CASSLGAGGGYTF	TGCGCCAGCAGCTTGGGGGCAGGGGGGGGCTACACCTTC
NA	TRBJ1-2	NA	TRBV7-2	CASSLVGENYGYTF	TGTGCCAGCAGCTTAGTGGGAGAGAACTATGGCTACACCTTC
NA	TRBJ2-1	TRBD2	TRBV6-5	CASSYSQRGGNNEQFF	TGTGCCAGCAGTTACTCCCAGCGGGGGGGGAACAATGAGCAGTTCTTC
NA	TRBJ1-5	NA	TRBV18	CASSPDRNNQPQHF	TGTGCCAGCTCACCTGACAGGAACAATCAGCCCCAGCATTTT
NA	TRBJ1-4	NA	TRBV15	CATSRLQGGDEKLFF	TGTGCCACCAGCAGGTTACAGGGTGGGGATGAAAAACTGTTTTTT
NA	TRBJ1-4	TRBD1	TRBV5-6	CASSWGQREKLFF	TGTGCCAGCAGCTGGGGACAGCGCGAAAAACTGTTTTTT
NA	TRBJ2-5	TRBD1	TRBV9	CASSAGQGQRETQYF	TGTGCCAGCAGCGCCGGACAGGGGCAACGGGAGACCCAGTACTTC
few	TRBJ1-5	NA	TRBV5-5	CASSEGVTSNQPQHF	TGTGCCAGCAGCGAGGGGGTAACGAGCAATCAGCCCCAGCATTTT
once	TRBJ2-3	TRBD2	TRBV5-1	CASSSGGATDTQYF	TGCGCCAGCAGTAGCGGGGGGGCCACAGATACGCAGTATTTT
NA	TRBJ2-5	TRBD2	TRBV5-5	CASSFSGGQETQYF	TGTGCCAGCAGCTTTAGCGGGGGGCAAGAGACCCAGTACTTC
NA	TRBJ2-3	TRBD2	TRBV15	CATSRGVTSGGSTDTQYF	TGTGCCACCAGCAGGGGGGTGACTAGCGGGGGGAGCACAGATACGCAGTATTTT
NA	TRBJ1-2	NA	TRBV6-6	CASSLGRDYGYTF	TGTGCCAGCAGCTTGGGGAGGGACTATGGCTACACCTTC
NA	TRBJ1-1	TRBD1	TRBV28	CASSLLGGPNTEAFF	TGTGCCAGCAGTCTCTTAGGGGGCCCGAACACTGAAGCTTTCTTT
NA	TRBJ2-3	TRBD2	TRBV6-5	CASSRGLAGDTQYF	TGTGCCAGCAGTCGAGGACTAGCGGGGGATACGCAGTATTTT
medium-sized	TRBJ2-2	NA	TRBV7-3	CASSPLGGTPPGELFF	TGTGCCAGCAGCCCCCTGGGCGGGACCCCTCCCGGGGAGCTGTTTTTT
NA	TRBJ2-3	TRBD2	TRBV28	CASSLLTSGGTDTQYF	TGTGCCAGCAGTTTACTGACTAGCGGGGGGACAGATACGCAGTATTTT
NA	TRBJ2-1	NA	TRBV6-5	CASSYPNTGEQFF	TGTGCCAGCAGTTACCCCAACACGGGTGAGCAGTTCTTC
NA	TRBJ1-3	TRBD1	TRBV4-2	CASSQDVAGGAYYGNTIYF	TGTGCCAGCAGCCAAGATGTGGCAGGGGGCGCCTACTACGGAAACACCATATATTTT
NA	TRBJ2-1	TRBD1	TRBV27	CASSQGVGEQFF	TGTGCCAGTTCGCAGGGGGTCGGTGAGCAGTTCTTC
NA	TRBJ1-6	TRBD1	TRBV7-6	CASSKDRGDSSYNSPLHF	TGTGCCAGCAGCAAGGACAGGGGCGACAGCTCCTATAATTCACCCCTCCACTTT
NA	TRBJ1-5	TRBD1	TRBV29-1	CSVVVGTGGQPQHF	TGCAGCGTTGTCGTGGGGACAGGGGGCCAGCCCCAGCATTTT
NA	TRBJ1-2	NA	TRBV3-1/TRBV3-2	CASSQEGRAHGYTF	TGTGCCAGCAGCCAAGAAGGGCGGGCTCATGGCTACACCTTC
NA	TRBJ2-2	NA	TRBV5-5	CASSLGLRAGELFF	TGTGCCAGCAGCTTGGGTTTGAGGGCCGGGGAGCTGTTTTTT
NA	TRBJ2-5	TRBD2	TRBV5-1	CASSSGLAQETQYF	TGCGCCAGCAGCTCCGGACTAGCCCAAGAGACCCAGTACTTC
NA	TRBJ1-2	TRBD1	TRBV5-1	CASSLAGGDYGYTF	TGCGCCAGCAGCTTGGCAGGGGGCGACTATGGCTACACCTTC
NA	TRBJ2-5	TRBD2	TRBV9	CASSGGGETQYF	TGTGCCAGCAGCGGCGGGGGGGAGACCCAGTACTTC
NA	TRBJ2-1	NA	TRBV7-8	CASSLEAGLIYNEQFF	TGTGCCAGCAGCTTAGAGGCAGGGTTGATCTACAATGAGCAGTTCTTC
NA	TRBJ2-6	NA	TRBV7-2	CASSLTGSGANVLTF	TGTGCCAGCAGCTTGACAGGATCTGGGGCCAACGTCCTGACTTTC
once	TRBJ2-7	NA	TRBV6-5	CASSPDRFSYEQYF	TGTGCCAGCAGCCCCGACAGGTTCTCCTACGAGCAGTACTTC
NA	TRBJ2-1	NA	TRBV3-1/TRBV3-2	CASSQVPLNEQFF	TGTGCCAGCAGCCAAGTCCCGTTAAATGAGCAGTTCTTC
NA	TRBJ1-3	TRBD1	TRBV7-2	CASSLGQGAIGNTIYF	TGTGCCAGCAGCTTAGGACAGGGGGCGATAGGAAACACCATATATTTT